The 28 T cell receptor beta chains below come from one sample, sequenced in a study of human T cells and chemical hapten exposure. TCRdb reprocessed the 5' RACE reads with MiXCR, giving one entry per CDR3 protein. The sample holds tens of thousands of distinct CDR3 sequences, about a sixth seen once. Whole blood that had not been fractionated was the source of extracted total RNA. These TCRs come from a female donor in good health.

This clonotype was seen only a few times. The V call is TRBV27, the J call TRBJ1-6, with unresolved D. V lost 5 bases to trimming and J lost 9 bases, with 11 bases between them. Germline values: CDR1 MNHEY, CDR2 SMNVEV (reference sequence). The CDR3 spans 13 residues. In DNA, the CDR3 is TGTGCCAGCAGTGGACTGGGGAGTTCACCCCTCCACTTT. This encodes CASSGLGSSPLHF.

This clonotype showed up just a few times. The chain carries TRBV20-1 and TRBJ2-5; tentative D call: TRBD1 (6 bases). V dropped 0 bases and J dropped 4 bases, with 15 bases sitting between them. Germline lookup yields CDR1 DFQATT and CDR2 SNEGSKA (reference sequence). The CDR3 has 15 amino acids. The CDR3 spells CSARDIDRNVETQYF. CDR3 nucleotides: TGCAGTGCTAGAGATATAGACAGGAACGTAGAGACCCAGTACTTC.

The genes are TRBV2 and TRBJ2-1, with 7 bases aligning to TRBD2. This CDR3 has 15 residues. Trimming cost V 7 bases and J 5 bases; bases outside gene matches: 11. CDR1 and CDR2 (germline): SNHLY, FYNNEI. CDR3 sequence: CASKEWRENNNEQFF. The CDR3 DNA reads as TGTGCCAGCAAGGAGTGGCGGGAGAACAACAATGAGCAGTTCTTC. Full variable domain (outside the CDR3, taken from reference TRBV2 and TRBJ2-1): EPEVTQTPSHQVTQMGQEVILRCVPISNHLYFYWYRQILGQKVEFLVSFYNNEISEKSEIFDDQFSVERPDGSNFTLKIRSTKLEDSAMYFCASKEWRENNNEQFFGPGTRLTVL.

The CDR3 region is CASSLSCQPQHF. In DNA form, the CDR3 reads TGTGCCAGCAGCTTATCCTGTCAGCCCCAGCATTTT. The V gene is TRBV7-2, the J gene TRBJ1-5; no reliable D call. The V gene's germline CDR1 is SGHTA and CDR2 FQGNSA. V dropped 2 bases and J dropped 6 bases, with 5 bases sitting between them. The CDR3 is 12 residues long.

This clonotype appeared a few times. The CDR3 protein is CASSQLLGQGFWGQFF. The CDR3 DNA is TGTGCCAGCAGTCAATTGCTAGGACAGGGGTTCTGGGGGCAGTTCTTC. V gene TRBV7-2 combines with J gene TRBJ2-1; 9 bases align to TRBD1. The length of the CDR3 is 16 residues. V trimming: 6 bases; J trimming: 12 bases; junction bases outside the gene matches: 18. Germline CDR1 is SGHTA and CDR2 is FQGNSA.

The J gene is TRBJ2-7, the V gene TRBV29-1; maybe TRBD2 (5 bases). CDR1 is SQVTM, CDR2 ANQGSEA, per germline. With 3 bases removed from V and 7 bases from J, the gap between germline ends came to 16 bases. The CDR3 contains 13 residues. The CDR3 protein is CSVDSPLRGEQYF. The CDR3 DNA follows: TGCAGCGTTGATAGTCCTCTTCGCGGGGAGCAGTACTTC.

This clonotype was picked up a small number of times. V is TRBV7-2 and J is TRBJ2-7, with no clear D. The CDR3 extends over 15 amino acids. Trimming left V 0 bases short and J 0 bases short, with 9 bases between. The germline V gene has CDR1 SGHTA and CDR2 FQGNSA. DNA of the CDR3: TGTGCCAGCAGCTTAGCGGGGTCCTCCTCCTACGAGCAGTACTTC. Protein: CASSLAGSSSYEQYF. Combining the CDR3 with reference TRBV7-2 and TRBJ2-7 gives the whole variable domain GAGVSQSPSNKVTEKGKDVELRCDPISGHTALYWYRQSLGQGLEFLIYFQGNSAPDKSGLPSDRFSAERTGGSVSTLTIQRTQQEDSAVYLCASSLAGSSSYEQYFGPGTRLTVT.

This clonotype was observed many times. V and J are TRBV27 and TRBJ1-2, with D perhaps matching TRBD1 (6 bases). Between the trimmed V and J ends, which lost 6 bases and 5 bases, there was a span of 16 bases. The CDR3 loop spans 14 amino acids. Germline V CDR1 and CDR2: MNHEY, SMNVEV (reference sequence). As DNA, the CDR3 is TGTGCCAGCAGCCCCAGGACAGTGTCTTATGGCTACACCTTC. It specifies CASSPRTVSYGYTF.

This clonotype was seen only a few times. The chain has TRBV5-1 and TRBJ2-4; D ambiguous. CDR1 and CDR2 (germline): SGHRS, YFSETQ. V was trimmed by 0 bases and J by 0 bases, leaving 4 bases between them. This CDR3 is 14 amino acids long. CDR3 DNA sequence: TGCGCCAGCAGCTTGGACAGAGCCAAAAACATTCAGTACTTC. Protein product: CASSLDRAKNIQYF.

The chain links TRBV18 to TRBJ2-7, with D perhaps TRBD1 (6 bases). Germline CDR1 is KGHSH and CDR2 is LQKENI. The CDR3 contains 15 residues. Trimming left V 6 bases short and J 0 bases short, with 15 bases between. CDR3 nucleotides: TGTGCCAGCTCGCAAAAGACAGGAATCTCCTACGAGCAGTACTTC. This encodes CASSQKTGISYEQYF.

This clonotype was detected many times. The CDR3 sequence is CASSRGGSGYNEQFF. For the CDR3, the DNA is TGTGCCAGCAGCCGCGGTGGGTCAGGTTACAATGAGCAGTTCTTC. J is TRBJ2-1 and V is TRBV3-1; the D is unclear. The CDR3 sequence is 15 residues long. CDR1 is LGHDT and CDR2 is YNNKEL in the germline V gene (reference sequence). The germline V and J ends were trimmed by 4 bases and 4 bases, with 14 bases remaining between them.

The V call is TRBV28, the J call TRBJ1-2; TRBD1 matches 7 bases. The V and J ends lost 6 bases and 5 bases, in that order; junction bases with no gene match: 6. The germline gives CDR1 MDHEN, CDR2 SYDVKM. This CDR3 region has 13 residues. CDR3 amino acids: CASSRDSLYGYTF. CDR3 bases: TGTGCCAGCAGCCGGGACAGCTTATATGGCTACACCTTC.

The rearrangement uses TRBV27 and TRBJ1-6; D unresolved. Trimming stripped 2 bases from V and 9 bases from J, with 8 bases between. This CDR3 comprises 13 residues. Germline lookup yields CDR1 MNHEY and CDR2 SMNVEV (reference sequence). CDR3 sequence (DNA): TGTGCCAGCAGTTTAGGGCCGACTTCACCCCTCCACTTT. It translates to CASSLGPTSPLHF.

The chain is built from TRBV18 and TRBJ2-5; no clear D gene. Germline CDR1 and CDR2: KGHSH and LQKENI. The CDR3 extends over 13 amino acids. Deletions cut 2 bases from V and 2 bases from J, with 6 bases between. The CDR3 region is CASSPVLQETQYF. CDR3 sequence (DNA): TGTGCCAGCTCACCAGTCCTACAAGAGACCCAGTACTTC.

Many counts were recorded for this clonotype. The V call is TRBV5-6, the J call TRBJ2-3; D gene uncertain. With 0 bases removed from V and 4 bases from J, the gap between germline ends came to 6 bases. CDR1 SGHDT and CDR2 YYEEEE come from the germline V gene. This CDR3 has 13 residues. CDR3 region: CASSLALADTQYF. CDR3 nucleotide sequence: TGTGCCAGCAGCTTGGCCCTCGCAGATACGCAGTATTTT.

This clonotype was counted once. The V and J genes are TRBV5-1 and TRBJ2-3, with 11 bases identical to TRBD1. The ends lost 6 bases at V and 9 bases at J; junction bases unmatched: 15. The germline V gene encodes CDR1 SGHRS and CDR2 YFSETQ. The CDR3 is 16 residues long. DNA for the CDR3: TGCGCCAGCAACAGAGAACCCGGACAGGGGGCTACCACGCAGTATTTT. Protein sequence: CASNREPGQGATTQYF.

The chain carries TRBV7-9 and TRBJ1-5; 12 nucleotides align to TRBD1. CDR3 length: 16 amino acids. V shed 0 bases and J 6 bases; nucleotides not matched to a gene: 3. In germline, CDR1 is SEHNR, CDR2 FQNEAQ (reference sequence). CDR3 DNA: TGTGCCAGCAGCTTAGCTGGGACAGGGGGCATTCAGCCCCAGCATTTT. Residues: CASSLAGTGGIQPQHF. The full variable domain, with the rest looked up from reference TRBV7-9 and TRBJ1-5, is DTGVSQNPRHKITKRGQNVTFRCDPISEHNRLYWYRQTLGQGPEFLTYFQNEAQLEKSRLLSDRFSAERPKGSFSTLEIQRTEQGDSAMYLCASSLAGTGGIQPQHFGDGTRLSIL.

This clonotype was seen a few times. This rearrangement joins TRBV20-1 to TRBJ1-5; the D gene is possibly TRBD1 (5 bases). Germline CDR1 and CDR2: DFQATT and SNEGSKA (reference sequence). The CDR3 has 14 residues. V dropped 1 base and J dropped 7 bases, with 14 bases sitting between them. In DNA, the CDR3 is TGCAGTGCTAGAGTAGGGGCGAGTAGGCAGCCCCAGCATTTT. The encoded protein is CSARVGASRQPQHF.

The sample holds a few counts of this clonotype. The V gene is TRBV19, the J gene TRBJ1-1; the D gene is possibly TRBD1 (5 bases). In germline, CDR1 is LNHDA, CDR2 SQIVND (reference sequence). The CDR3 is 14 amino acids. Trimming took off 5 bases at V and 10 bases at J, with 20 bases between the two ends. The chain's CDR3 is CASSPHPGPGGAFF. As DNA, the CDR3 is TGTGCCAGTAGTCCACACCCGGGCCCTGGGGGAGCTTTCTTT.

This clonotype has more than one count but fewer than ten. The chain employs TRBV28 and TRBJ2-7; 13 bases align to TRBD2. Germline V lookup: CDR1 MDHEN, CDR2 SYDVKM. Unmatched junction bases numbered 7, after V lost 4 bases and J lost 4 bases. The CDR3 sequence is 16 residues long. The CDR3 region has the DNA TGTGCCAGCAGTTACGAGGGACTAGCGGGGCTTTACGAGCAGTACTTC. Translated, it gives CASSYEGLAGLYEQYF.

This clonotype was found a few times. The CDR3 DNA reads as TGTGCCAGCAGTCGCCATGGACAGTACACCGGGGAGCTGTTTTTT. Its translation is CASSRHGQYTGELFF. The genes are TRBV6-5 and TRBJ2-2; TRBD1 is a possible D gene (6 bases). Trimming shortened V by 5 bases and J by 3 bases, and 13 bases separated the two germline ends. The germline V gene encodes CDR1 MNHEY and CDR2 SVGAGI. This CDR3 is built from 15 residues.

This clonotype showed up many times. This rearrangement joins TRBV29-1 to TRBJ2-3, with 7 positions matching TRBD2. V was clipped by 1 base and J by 4 bases; unmatched bases: 5. This CDR3 is 14 amino acids long. From germline, CDR1 is SQVTM and CDR2 ANQGSEA. The CDR3 DNA reads as TGCAGCGTTGAAGGAGGACTAGGGGCAGATACGCAGTATTTT. It is translated as CSVEGGLGADTQYF.

Judged by abundance, this clonotype is medium-sized (0.01 to 0.1%). The junction and the germline gene differ at one end; a read error may be behind it. The chain carries TRBV5-1 and TRBJ1-4, with TRBD1 matching 8 bases. The CDR3 has 11 residues. Germline V gene data show CDR1 as SGHRS and CDR2 as YFSETQ. Here the CDR3 reads CASSGGQGLIF. In DNA form, the CDR3 reads TGCGCCAGCAGCGGCGGACAGGGCTTAATTTTT.

This clonotype was counted many times. The chain links TRBV20-1 to TRBJ2-3; D gene uncertain. The CDR3 length is 12 residues. Germline V CDR1 and CDR2: DFQATT, SNEGSKA (reference sequence). V was clipped by 1 base and J by 3 bases, with 5 bases between them. The CDR3 DNA reads as TGCAGTGCTAGAGGTTTGACAGATACGCAGTATTTT. Translated: CSARGLTDTQYF.

This clonotype was observed a few times. V gene TRBV5-6 combines with J gene TRBJ2-1, with 10 nucleotides matching TRBD2. This CDR3 is built from 16 residues. Trimming cost V 0 bases and J 6 bases; bases outside gene matches: 6. Germline V gene data show CDR1 as SGHDT and CDR2 as YYEEEE. CDR3 DNA: TGTGCCAGCAGCTTGGATAGGACTAGCGGTTTCAATGAGCAGTTCTTC. It is translated as CASSLDRTSGFNEQFF.

This clonotype has a handful of counts. The chain combines TRBV12-3 or TRBV12-4 with TRBJ2-3; the match to TRBD2 covers 9 bases. V was pared by 6 bases and J by 2 bases, with 15 bases of the junction left unmatched. The CDR3 runs 18 residues. The CDR3: CASRPPHSTSGPTDTQYF. CDR3 nucleotides: TGTGCCAGCAGACCACCCCATTCAACTAGCGGGCCCACAGATACGCAGTATTTT.

A few counts support this clonotype. The gene calls are TRBV7-2 and TRBJ2-5; D unclear. The germline gives CDR1 SGHTA, CDR2 FQGNSA. The CDR3 consists of 14 residues. The V and J ends lost 2 bases and 2 bases respectively, with 9 bases between them. The CDR3 region is CASSLLWGQETQYF. CDR3 sequence (DNA): TGTGCCAGCAGCTTATTATGGGGTCAAGAGACCCAGTACTTC. The variable domain in full, completed from reference TRBV7-2 and TRBJ2-5, reads GAGVSQSPSNKVTEKGKDVELRCDPISGHTALYWYRQSLGQGLEFLIYFQGNSAPDKSGLPSDRFSAERTGGSVSTLTIQRTQQEDSAVYLCASSLLWGQETQYFGPGTRLLVL.

V usage is TRBV28 and J usage is TRBJ1-2, with D perhaps matching TRBD1 (5 bases). The V gene lost 5 bases and the J gene lost 7 bases, with 17 bases spanning the gap. The CDR3 spans 14 residues. Germline V lookup: CDR1 MDHEN, CDR2 SYDVKM. Written as DNA, the CDR3 is TGTGCCAGCAGTCCGGGACTGCGACGGTCTGGCTACACCTTC. Its protein is CASSPGLRRSGYTF.